The present entry profiles one TCR beta chain with its context. What antigen it recognizes has not been identified. Per-base quality was not reported, and no clone a single base away is much larger than it. TCR beta repertoires were profiled from peripheral blood of 13 young patients with multiple sclerosis to demonstrate the VDJtools post-analysis software. The patients with multiple sclerosis were children and adolescents between roughly 6 and 17 years of age. CDR1 MNHEY and CDR2 SVGAGI are derived from the germline V gene. The CDR3 numbers 16 residues from cysteine through phenylalanine. The CDR3 DNA has 48 bases and is translated from base 1. The germline V end is reduced by 2 bases and the J end by 2 bases; junction bases left unmatched: 5. The data stem from a study of post-analysis software for immune sequencing data (dated by TCRdb to the mid-2010s). Background for the entire study: Disease courses on record covered relapsing-remitting, secondary progressive and progressive-relapsing multiple sclerosis, though some patients had no subtype annotation. The multiple sclerosis patient repertoires were compared with 10 to 12 previously published healthy control repertoires from donors aged roughly 6 to 27 years. A subset of samples was prepared in parallel using single-end sample barcoding, then pooled and co-amplified after Illumina adapter ligation. Study-wide findings and limitations: Significantly higher frequencies in patients than in controls were found for five TRBV segments, including TRBV5-6, TRBV5-1 and TRBV20-1. The control group was slightly older than the multiple sclerosis patient group. Normalized Chao1 diversity was significantly lower in multiple sclerosis patients than controls, suggesting substantial peripheral T-cell clonal expansion. When samples were clustered directly using the F measure, samples prepared in the same batch co-clustered strongly, which prompted a batch-effect correction.

Libraries were made using PCR. Reads for this sample came from an Illumina HiSeq 2500. To reduce PCR and sequencing biases, unique molecular identifiers were incorporated into the TCR beta cDNA libraries. Every 1 to 10 million input T cells yielded about 500,000 cDNA molecules, meaning each molecule approximated one T cell. The patient libraries were prepared and sequenced using the same protocol as the earlier healthy control dataset. Within a given batch, samples were prepared together, multiplexed and sequenced on the same HiSeq lane. In the authors' own workflow: MIGEC handled the raw barcoded reads, throwing out single-read molecular identifier groups before consensus assembly and CDR3 extraction. VDJtools was used for post-analysis of the clonotype tables, with diversity normalized by down-sampling every dataset to the smallest sample size. In repertoire overlap clustering, CDR3 amino acid sequences, but not nucleotide sequences, were matched to correct batch-related cross-sample contamination. TCRdb reran the public reads through fastp at Q25 and MiXCR, keeping productive beta chains. Rows matching on CDR3 protein sequence are summarized as one entry with the most common DNA and genes. The authors' filters were not applied to this entry. The sample table holds about 820,000 distinct CDR3 sequences, of which about 57% were seen once. Together, the top ten hold 4.6% of the sample.

The sequence is built from TRBV6-5 and TRBJ2-5; TRBD2 aligns with 10 central bases. Sequencing was performed on blood. This receptor was identified in a girl between 10 and 17 years old with multiple sclerosis. Read as DNA, the sequence is TGTGCCAGCAGTTACCGGACTAGCGGACGTCAAGAGACCCAGTACTTC. The resulting protein is CASSYRTSGRQETQYF.